Each of the 19 T cell receptor beta chains below was sequenced from the same sample in a study of blood T cells in healthy people across ages. A second roughly 7 to 12 cycle PCR used barcoded and J-beta primers. TCRdb re-analysed the 5' RACE reads in MiXCR, keeping a single row per CDR3 protein. The sample holds about 580,000 distinct CDR3 sequences, roughly 43% seen once. Sample: blood. The source is an elderly man in good health.

The chain uses TRBV27 and TRBJ2-5; D is perhaps TRBD1 (6 bases). In germline, CDR1 is MNHEY, CDR2 SMNVEV (reference sequence). This CDR3 has 15 residues. Trimming pared 8 bases from V and 1 base from J, leaving 17 bases between. CDR3 sequence: CASGSQGRSQETQYF. Written as DNA, the CDR3 is TGTGCCAGCGGGTCACAGGGAAGATCCCAAGAGACCCAGTACTTC.

This rearrangement joins TRBV7-2 to TRBJ2-3; possibly TRBD2 for D (5 bases). CDR3 length: 15 residues. Trimming took off 2 bases at V and 0 bases at J, with 9 bases between the two ends. In germline, CDR1 is SGHTA, CDR2 FQGNSA. The CDR3 nucleotides read TGTGCCAGCAGCTTACTATCGGGGAGCACAGATACGCAGTATTTT. It encodes CASSLLSGSTDTQYF.

The chain couples TRBV6-5 to TRBJ1-6; 9 positions match TRBD1. CDR3 length equals 14 residues. Germline V gene sequence: CDR1 MNHEY, CDR2 SVGAGI. After removal of 4 bases from V and 7 bases from J, the junction contained 2 bases not matched to a gene. This CDR3 is CASSCGTGNSPLHF. Written as DNA, the CDR3 is TGTGCCAGCAGTTGCGGGACAGGGAATTCACCCCTCCACTTT.

The table lists this clonotype with many counts. This rearrangement joins TRBV6-6 to TRBJ2-7; D is tentatively TRBD1 or TRBD2 (5 bases each). This CDR3 is built from 14 residues. CDR1 is MNHNY and CDR2 is SVGAGI in the germline V gene (reference sequence). V was clipped by 6 bases and J by 2 bases, with 14 bases between them. CDR3 nucleotides: TGTGCCAGCAGGACCGGGACGGGAACCTACGAGCAGTACTTC. As protein: CASRTGTGTYEQYF.

The chain couples TRBV9 to TRBJ1-6; no firm D call. The length of the CDR3 is 15 residues. Per germline, CDR1 SGDLS and CDR2 YYNGEE. The ends were cut back, 0 bases at V and 8 bases at J, with 12 bases in the middle. The CDR3 loop reads CASSVDEGLDSPLHF. CDR3 coding DNA: TGTGCCAGCAGCGTAGATGAGGGTTTGGATTCACCCCTCCACTTT.

This chain uses TRBV5-1 with TRBJ1-4; 7 bases are a match to TRBD1. Unmatched junction bases numbered 5, after V lost 6 bases and J lost 3 bases. The V gene's germline CDR1 is SGHRS and CDR2 YFSETQ. CDR3 size: 14 residues. CDR3 in amino acids: CASTEGQPNEKLFF. CDR3 nucleotide sequence: TGCGCCAGCACCGAGGGACAGCCTAATGAAAAACTGTTTTTT.

This clonotype came up once. The chain carries TRBV6-2 or TRBV6-3 and TRBJ2-7, with 8 bases aligning to TRBD2. CDR3 length: 15 amino acids. Germline V gives CDR1 MNHEY, CDR2 SVGEGT. V gave up 2 bases and J gave up 6 bases; unmatched junction bases: 9. This CDR3 reads CASSYPQRELVEQYF. The CDR3 DNA sequence: TGTGCCAGCAGTTACCCGCAGCGGGAGCTGGTCGAGCAGTACTTC.

The count of this clonotype is one. The V call is TRBV18, the J call TRBJ2-5; D could derive from TRBD1 or TRBD2 (5 bases each). Germline values: CDR1 KGHSH, CDR2 LQKENI. This CDR3 comprises 16 residues. V shed 2 bases and J shed 3 bases, with 16 bases lying between them. CDR3 nucleotides: TGTGCCAGCTCACCATCTCCTGGGGGTTTAGAAGAGACCCAGTACTTC. Amino acids: CASSPSPGGLEETQYF.

The chain combines TRBV29-1 with TRBJ2-1, with 9 nucleotides matching TRBD2. This CDR3 has 16 residues. The germline V gene encodes CDR1 SQVTM and CDR2 ANQGSEA. J lost 0 bases, V lost 7 bases, and 10 bases had no gene match. The DNA for the CDR3 is TGCAGCGCCCAGCCTAGCGGGGCCAGCTCCTACAATGAGCAGTTCTTC. Its protein product is CSAQPSGASSYNEQFF.

CDR3 sequence (DNA): TGTGCCAGCAGTTTAGAAGGGGGAGTCTATGGCTACACCTTC. Protein: CASSLEGGVYGYTF. This sequence joins TRBV12-3 or TRBV12-4 and TRBJ1-2; a weak D match, TRBD1 (6 bases). The V end lost 1 base, the J end lost 4 bases, and 10 bases lay between the germline ends. CDR3 size: 14 residues.

J is TRBJ1-4 and V is TRBV20-1; the D is unclear. The CDR3 is made up of 14 amino acids. V shed 4 bases and J shed 7 bases, with 16 bases lying between them. The germline CDR1 and CDR2 sequences are DFQATT and SNEGSKA (reference sequence). The CDR3 is CSATRAAEGEKLFF. For the CDR3, the DNA is TGCAGTGCTACCCGGGCCGCCGAGGGTGAAAAACTGTTTTTT.

The chain couples TRBV4-1 to TRBJ2-4, with 8 positions matching TRBD1. Unmatched junction bases numbered 9, after V lost 0 bases and J lost 2 bases. The V gene's germline CDR1 is MGHRA and CDR2 YSYEKL. CDR3 length: 18 amino acids. The chain's CDR3 is CASSQDRDRSLPKNIQYF. CDR3 sequence (DNA): TGCGCCAGCAGCCAAGATCGGGACAGGAGTTTGCCCAAAAACATTCAGTACTTC.

This clonotype was detected a few times. The CDR3 sequence: CASLAPGTMNTEAFF. The CDR3 nucleotides read TGTGCCAGCCTTGCTCCGGGCACCATGAACACTGAAGCTTTCTTT. The V and J genes are TRBV6-5 and TRBJ1-1; D ambiguous. Germline V gene lookup returns CDR1 MNHEY and CDR2 SVGAGI. V shed 8 bases and J shed 0 bases, with 16 bases lying between them. The CDR3 contains 15 residues.

The rearrangement uses TRBV7-2 and TRBJ2-4; the D is unclear. The J call could be wrong; TRBJ2-7 is a better fit for the DNA end. Per germline, CDR1 SGHTA and CDR2 FQGNSA. This CDR3 is built from 14 residues. CDR3 DNA sequence: TGTACCAGCAGCTTAAGCAGGCCATCCTACGAGCAGTACTTC. The encoded protein is CTSSLSRPSYEQYF.

The V and J genes are TRBV15 and TRBJ2-7; TRBD1 aligns across 10 bases. This CDR3 is built from 15 residues. J gave up 5 bases and V 4 bases, and 8 bases lay outside the gene matches. CDR1 and CDR2 from the germline V gene are LNHNV and YYDKDF (reference sequence). CDR3 residues: CATSTRRDRGHEQYF. The CDR3 DNA reads as TGTGCCACCAGCACAAGAAGGGACAGGGGCCACGAGCAGTACTTC.

Only a few counts were recorded for this clonotype. The chain has TRBV20-1 and TRBJ2-1; D is unclear. V dropped 6 bases and J dropped 9 bases, with 21 bases sitting between them. Germline assignment: CDR1 DFQATT and CDR2 SNEGSKA (reference sequence). This CDR3 has 14 amino acids. CDR3 sequence: CSAYYTAALGEQFF. As DNA, the CDR3 is TGCAGTGCCTACTATACCGCCGCATTGGGTGAGCAGTTCTTC.

This clonotype was observed a few times. The V gene is TRBV20-1, the J gene TRBJ2-7; 8 bases map to TRBD1. Unmatched junction bases numbered 12, after V lost 6 bases and J lost 5 bases. Germline V CDR1 and CDR2: DFQATT, SNEGSKA (reference sequence). The CDR3 length is 14 residues. CDR3 bases: TGCAGTGCCGAAGAGATACAGGGGGGCAACGAGCAGTACTTC. Protein: CSAEEIQGGNEQYF.

This clonotype has only a few counts. The chain combines TRBV7-2 with TRBJ2-2; 7 nucleotides align to TRBD2. Germline values: CDR1 SGHTA, CDR2 FQGNSA. The ends lost 3 bases at V and 1 base at J; junction bases unmatched: 11. The CDR3 covers 18 residues. DNA for the CDR3: TGTGCCAGCAGCTTCCCCCCAGGCGCGGGGGTGAACACCGGGGAGCTGTTTTTT. Its protein is CASSFPPGAGVNTGELFF.

The genes are TRBV2 and TRBJ2-5, with D hard to call. Germline CDR1 is SNHLY and CDR2 is FYNNEI. CDR3 length: 14 residues. Trimming stripped 2 bases from V and 2 bases from J, with 9 bases between. In DNA form, the CDR3 reads TGTGCCAGCAGTGAAACAACCCTTCAAGAGACCCAGTACTTC. Its protein product is CASSETTLQETQYF.